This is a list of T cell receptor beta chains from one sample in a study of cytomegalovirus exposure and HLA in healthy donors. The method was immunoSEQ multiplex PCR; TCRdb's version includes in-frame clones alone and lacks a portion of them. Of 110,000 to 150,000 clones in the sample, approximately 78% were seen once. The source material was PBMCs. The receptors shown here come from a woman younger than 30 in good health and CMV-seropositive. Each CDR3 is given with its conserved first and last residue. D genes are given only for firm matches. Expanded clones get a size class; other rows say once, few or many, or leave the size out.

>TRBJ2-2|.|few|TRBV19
CASSPVSVIGELFF
TGTGCCAGTAGTCCCGTCTCTGTAATCGGGGAGCTGTTTTTT
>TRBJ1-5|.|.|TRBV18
CASSPKSNQPQHF
TGTGCCAGCTCTCCCAAAAGCAATCAGCCCCAGCATTTT
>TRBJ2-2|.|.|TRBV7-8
CASSRERLNTGELFF
TGTGCCAGCAGCCGTGAAAGACTGAACACCGGGGAGCTGTTTTTT
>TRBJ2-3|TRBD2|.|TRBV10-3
CAIRLAGAGTDTQYF
TGTGCCATCAGGCTAGCGGGGGCCGGCACAGATACGCAGTATTTT
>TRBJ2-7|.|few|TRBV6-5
CASNLQQGTYEQYF
TGTGCCAGCAATTTACAACAGGGTACCTACGAGCAGTACTTC
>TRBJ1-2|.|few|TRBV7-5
CARSLAAGQGECRYTF
TGTGCCAGAAGCTTAGCTGCGGGCCAGGGGGAGTGTCGCTACACCTTC
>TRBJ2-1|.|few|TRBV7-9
CASSLLANEQFF
TGTGCCAGCAGCTTACTAGCGAATGAGCAGTTCTTC
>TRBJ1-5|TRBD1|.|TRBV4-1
CASSHTELQGNSNQPQHF
TGCGCCAGCAGCCACACCGAGCTACAGGGGAATAGCAATCAGCCCCAGCATTTT
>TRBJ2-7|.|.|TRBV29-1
CSVESVMEGQFYEQYF
TGCAGCGTTGAATCTGTTATGGAGGGACAGTTTTACGAGCAGTACTTC
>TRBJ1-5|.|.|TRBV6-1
CASWRAGGNQPQHF
TGTGCCAGCTGGAGGGCGGGGGGCAATCAGCCCCAGCATTTT
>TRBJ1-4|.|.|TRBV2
CASRQRGKTNEKLFF
TGTGCCAGCAGACAACGGGGGAAAACTAATGAAAAACTGTTTTTT
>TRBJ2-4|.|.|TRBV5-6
CASSLGVTAKNIQYF
TGTGCCAGCAGCTTGGGCGTCACAGCCAAAAACATTCAGTACTTC
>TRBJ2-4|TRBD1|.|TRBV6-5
CASSLHGQGAPNIQYF
TGTGCCAGCAGTTTACACGGACAGGGGGCCCCAAACATTCAGTACTTC
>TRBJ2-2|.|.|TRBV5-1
CASSPRSTTGELFF
TGCGCCAGCAGCCCCCGCTCCACAACCGGGGAGCTGTTTTTT
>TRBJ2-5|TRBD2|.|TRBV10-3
CAISRAAGAETQYF
TGTGCCATCAGCCGGGCTGCGGGAGCTGAGACCCAGTACTTC
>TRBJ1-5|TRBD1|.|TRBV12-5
CASSTGQGNQPQHF
TGTGCTAGTTCAACCGGACAGGGCAATCAGCCCCAGCATTTT
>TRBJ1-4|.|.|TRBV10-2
CASSSTGDAGNKLFF
TGCGCCAGCAGTTCGACAGGAGATGCAGGAAACAAACTGTTTTTT
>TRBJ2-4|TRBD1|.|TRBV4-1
CASSQPSTGIAKNIQYF
TGCGCCAGCAGCCAACCCTCGACAGGGATAGCCAAAAACATTCAGTACTTC
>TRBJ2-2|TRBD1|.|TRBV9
CASSVAGQGELFF
TGTGCCAGCAGCGTAGCTGGACAGGGAGAGCTGTTTTTT
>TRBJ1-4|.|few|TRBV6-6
CASQGRRVPNEKLFF
TGTGCCAGTCAGGGGAGACGAGTTCCTAATGAAAAACTGTTTTTT
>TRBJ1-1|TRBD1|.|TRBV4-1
CASFTGTGNTEAFF
TGCGCCAGCTTTACCGGGACAGGGAACACTGAAGCTTTCTTT
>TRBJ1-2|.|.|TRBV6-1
CASSEGTGNTF
TGTGCCAGCAGTGAAGGCACAGGCAACACCTTC